The present T cell receptor (beta chain) was sequenced within a study of blood T cell repertoires in COVID-19. Study background: From the United States, Italy and Spain came samples of acute and convalescent COVID-19. T cells, B-cell-depleted T cells, or PBMCs provided the cDNA or gDNA that served as material.

Per the study methods: By means of reference gene primer amplification, nucleated cell counts were estimated. The table came from immunoSEQ multiplex PCR; TCRdb's copy has only in-frame clones and leaves some out. V and J calls and clone size are as listed in that table; D and trimming were resolved from the DNA. The sample holds approximately 100,000 clones, about 80% seen once. Sequencing used peripheral blood. This receptor was taken from a woman aged 50 to 65 with acute or convalescent COVID-19.

CDR3 loop: CASSFPGGSGNTIYF. CDR3 nucleotide sequence: TGTGCCAGCAGCTTTCCAGGTGGTTCCGGAAACACCATATATTTT. The chain employs TRBV11-2 and TRBJ1-3; D is ambiguous. V was cut by 3 bases and J by 4 bases, with 13 bases left in between. Germline CDR1 and CDR2: SGHAT and FQNNGV. The CDR3 has 15 residues.